This T cell receptor (beta chain) was obtained from a study of technical replicates of blood from a few donors. This table comes from immunoSEQ multiplex PCR, and its TCRdb copy is limited to in-frame clones, with some not included. Of just over 60,000 clones listed, more than 75% are singletons. Sequenced input: PBMCs. The origin of this receptor is a human donor in good health. Some clones in this sample may be carry-over from other donors' samples.

The CDR3: CAWARGAYEQFF. For the CDR3, the DNA is TGTGCCTGGGCCAGAGGAGCGTATGAGCAGTTCTTC. The chain recombines TRBV30 with TRBJ2-1; D gene ambiguous. The length of the CDR3 is 12 residues. Germline values: CDR1 GTSNPN, CDR2 SVGIG (reference sequence). V lost 5 bases, J lost 8 bases, and 13 bases lay in between.